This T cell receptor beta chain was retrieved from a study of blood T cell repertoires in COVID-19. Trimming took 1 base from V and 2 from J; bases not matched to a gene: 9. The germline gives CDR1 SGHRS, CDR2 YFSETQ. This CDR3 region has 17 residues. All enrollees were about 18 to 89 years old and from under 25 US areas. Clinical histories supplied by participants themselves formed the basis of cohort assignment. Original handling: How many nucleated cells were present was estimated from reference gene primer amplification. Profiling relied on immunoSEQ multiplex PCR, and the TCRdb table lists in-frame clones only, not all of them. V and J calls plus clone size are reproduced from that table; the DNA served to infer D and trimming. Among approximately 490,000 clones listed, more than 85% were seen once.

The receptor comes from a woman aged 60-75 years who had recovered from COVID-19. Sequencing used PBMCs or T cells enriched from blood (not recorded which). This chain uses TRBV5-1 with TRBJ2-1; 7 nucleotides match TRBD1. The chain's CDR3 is CASSLPPATGTYNEQFF. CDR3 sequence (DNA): TGCGCCAGCAGCTTGCCCCCGGCGACAGGGACCTACAATGAGCAGTTCTTC.